These T cell receptor beta chains were read from a single sample in a study of T cell repertoires in cytomegalovirus infection. Each CDR3 protein gets one entry after TCRdb re-called the reads with MiXCR. The sample holds a few hundred thousand distinct CDR3 sequences, over 35% seen once. No antigen has been assigned to these receptors. Sample: cultured PBMCs, taken from culture after CMV antigen stimulation. The receptor set was obtained from a human donor in good health (CMV status not recorded). Some clones in this sample may be carry-over from other donors' samples. CDR3s include the opening cysteine and the closing phenylalanine or tryptophan. The D gene is left open where the match is weak. Part of the rows lack a size; the others show once, few, many or a class for expanded clones.

size | J | D | V | length | CDR3 | DNA
. | TRBJ2-2 | TRBD2 | TRBV11-1 | 18 | CASSLARLAGGNTGELFF | TGTGCCAGCAGCTTAGCCCGACTAGCGGGGGGGAACACCGGGGAGCTGTTTTTT
few | TRBJ2-1 | . | TRBV7-9 | 14 | CASSLALTFNEQFF | TGTGCCAGCAGCTTAGCGTTAACCTTTAATGAGCAGTTCTTC
. | TRBJ2-3 | TRBD2 | TRBV12-3/TRBV12-4 | 15 | CASSSWGGSSDTQYF | TGTGCCAGCAGCTCCTGGGGCGGGAGTTCGGATACGCAGTATTTT
. | TRBJ2-4 | . | TRBV5-1 | 14 | CASSLENRENIQYF | TGCGCCAGCAGCTTGGAGAACAGGGAGAACATTCAGTACTTC
many | TRBJ2-3 | . | TRBV27 | 14 | CASSIPDSHYTQYF | TGTGCCAGCAGTATTCCGGATTCACATTATACGCAGTATTTT
. | TRBJ2-3 | . | TRBV27 | 14 | CASRPRGDTDTQYF | TGTGCCAGCAGGCCACGCGGGGACACAGATACGCAGTATTTT
. | TRBJ1-2 | . | TRBV5-1 | 13 | CASSRDSSGGYTF | TGCGCCAGCAGCCGAGACAGCAGTGGTGGCTACACCTTC
many | TRBJ1-3 | . | TRBV7-2 | 11 | CASSPRNTIYF | TGTGCCAGCAGCCCCAGAAACACCATATATTTT
once | TRBJ2-4 | TRBD2 | TRBV12-3/TRBV12-4 | 15 | CASSTGLAGGAIQYF | TGTGCCAGCAGTACCGGACTAGCGGGGGGTGCCATTCAGTACTTC
. | TRBJ1-5 | . | TRBV6-1 | 15 | CASSEAYASNQPQHF | TGTGCCAGCAGTGAAGCATACGCCAGCAATCAGCCCCAGCATTTT
once | TRBJ1-1 | TRBD1 | TRBV19 | 14 | CASEGGTTDIEAFF | TGTGCCAGCGAAGGGGGCACGACGGACATTGAAGCTTTCTTT
. | TRBJ1-6 | . | TRBV11-1 | 15 | CASSFTEGDNSPLHF | TGTGCCAGCAGCTTTACGGAGGGCGATAATTCACCCCTCCACTTT
few | TRBJ2-2 | . | TRBV5-6 | 13 | CASSLLEPGELFF | TGTGCCAGCAGCTTACTAGAACCCGGGGAGCTGTTTTTT
many | TRBJ2-1 | . | TRBV7-2 | 14 | CASSFASSYNEQFF | TGTGCCAGCAGCTTTGCCAGCTCCTACAATGAGCAGTTCTTC
. | TRBJ2-4 | . | TRBV6-2/TRBV6-3 | 15 | CASRPPRERGNIQYF | TGTGCCAGCAGACCCCCCCGGGAGAGAGGGAACATTCAGTACTTC
. | TRBJ2-3 | . | TRBV18 | 18 | CASSPWTWGYTSTDTQYF | TGTGCCAGCTCACCCTGGACATGGGGATATACTAGCACAGATACGCAGTATTTT
few | TRBJ2-2 | TRBD1 | TRBV2 | 15 | CASSAEGANTGELFF | TGTGCCAGCAGTGCCGAGGGGGCCAACACCGGGGAGCTGTTTTTT
. | TRBJ1-2 | TRBD1 | TRBV5-4 | 13 | CASETGGDYGYTF | TGTGCCAGCGAGACAGGGGGCGACTATGGCTACACCTTC
few | TRBJ2-7 | . | TRBV6-2/TRBV6-3 | 13 | CASSYPPLYEQYF | TGTGCCAGCAGTTACCCCCCTCTGTACGAGCAGTACTTC
few | TRBJ1-1 | . | TRBV19 | 14 | CASMTGRMNTEAFF | TGTGCCAGTATGACAGGTCGCATGAACACTGAAGCTTTCTTT
few | TRBJ1-5 | TRBD1 | TRBV10-3 | 14 | CAIRGQGSDQPQHF | TGTGCCATCAGGGGACAGGGGTCCGACCAGCCCCAGCATTTT
few | TRBJ2-5 | . | TRBV6-1 | 13 | CASRDWGQETQYF | TGTGCCAGCAGAGACTGGGGTCAAGAGACCCAGTACTTC
many | TRBJ2-3 | . | TRBV7-2 | 16 | CASSLAPGTLLDTQYF | TGTGCCAGCAGCTTAGCGCCCGGGACTCTACTTGATACGCAGTATTTT
. | TRBJ1-4 | TRBD1 | TRBV13 | 15 | CASSVRQGGNEKLFF | TGTGCCAGCAGCGTGAGACAGGGAGGGAATGAAAAACTGTTTTTT
few | TRBJ2-7 | . | TRBV6-5 | 14 | CASSPTGGGYEQYF | TGTGCCAGCAGTCCTACAGGGGGGGGCTACGAGCAGTACTTC
many | TRBJ1-5 | . | TRBV7-2 | 14 | CASSRTADYQPQHF | TGTGCCAGCAGCAGGACAGCCGATTATCAGCCCCAGCATTTT
. | TRBJ2-5 | TRBD2 | TRBV6-2/TRBV6-3 | 14 | CASRKTSSKETQYF | TGTGCCAGCAGGAAGACTAGCTCCAAAGAGACCCAGTACTTC
many | TRBJ1-2 | TRBD1 | TRBV7-4 | 15 | CASSYYPDRVNGYTF | TGTGCCAGCAGCTACTACCCGGACAGGGTGAATGGCTACACCTTC
. | TRBJ1-2 | . | TRBV27 | 13 | CASSSPIFGGYTF | TGTGCCAGCAGTTCCCCGATCTTTGGTGGCTACACCTTC
. | TRBJ1-5 | TRBD1 | TRBV15 | 15 | CATSRARTGGGPQHF | TGTGCCACCAGCAGAGCCCGGACAGGGGGAGGGCCCCAGCATTTT
few | TRBJ2-7 | TRBD2 | TRBV7-2 | 15 | CASSLVGSGSGEQYF | TGTGCCAGCAGCTTAGTTGGTAGCGGGAGCGGCGAGCAGTACTTC
. | TRBJ2-1 | TRBD1 | TRBV10-3 | 17 | CAISPQEGQLTYNEQFF | TGTGCCATCAGTCCTCAAGAGGGACAGCTAACGTACAATGAGCAGTTCTTC
. | TRBJ1-2 | TRBD1 | TRBV5-1 | 14 | CASSPGTGRSGYTF | TGCGCCAGCAGCCCCGGGACAGGGCGCAGCGGCTACACCTTC
. | TRBJ1-5 | . | TRBV28 | 14 | CASSLPGTGQPQHF | TGTGCCAGCAGTTTGCCAGGGACCGGCCAGCCCCAGCATTTT
. | TRBJ1-4 | . | TRBV2 | 15 | CASSSDGLGDEKLFF | TGTGCCAGCAGCTCCGATGGTTTGGGCGATGAAAAACTGTTTTTT
. | TRBJ1-3 | . | TRBV27 | 15 | CASSPRTAFGNTIYF | TGTGCCAGCAGTCCCAGGACAGCCTTTGGGAACACCATATATTTT
. | TRBJ2-3 | TRBD2 | TRBV7-2 | 14 | CASSLDSGVDTQYF | TGTGCCAGCAGCTTAGACAGCGGGGTAGATACGCAGTATTTT
. | TRBJ2-3 | TRBD1 | TRBV20-1 | 12 | CSAPYRGDTQYF | TGCAGTGCCCCGTACAGGGGGGATACGCAGTATTTT
. | TRBJ2-2 | . | TRBV12-3/TRBV12-4 | 13 | CASSLNEAGELFF | TGTGCCAGCAGCCTGAATGAGGCCGGGGAGCTGTTTTTT
. | TRBJ2-7 | . | TRBV6-2/TRBV6-3 | 15 | CASTELRGGSYEQYF | TGTGCCAGCACCGAATTAAGGGGGGGCTCCTACGAGCAGTACTTC
few | TRBJ2-7 | . | TRBV11-2 | 15 | CASSSNRGRAYEQYF | TGTGCCAGCAGCTCAAACAGGGGGAGGGCCTACGAGCAGTACTTC
. | TRBJ2-2 | . | TRBV15 | 15 | CATSRDRQLTGELFF | TGTGCCACCAGCAGAGATCGGCAACTGACCGGGGAGCTGTTTTTT
few | TRBJ1-2 | TRBD1 | TRBV7-2 | 15 | CASSTAQGAHYGYTF | TGTGCCAGCAGCACCGCTCAGGGGGCGCATTATGGCTACACCTTC
few | TRBJ1-6 | . | TRBV7-8 | 15 | CASSSRQAHNSPLHF | TGTGCCAGCAGCTCCAGACAGGCGCATAATTCACCCCTCCACTTT
. | TRBJ2-1 | TRBD2 | TRBV29-1 | 14 | CSFRTSGATGEQFF | TGCAGCTTCCGGACTAGCGGGGCCACTGGTGAGCAGTTCTTC
. | TRBJ2-1 | . | TRBV7-6 | 14 | CASSFSGEVHEQFF | TGTGCCAGCAGCTTCTCGGGTGAGGTCCATGAGCAGTTCTTC
few | TRBJ1-1 | TRBD1 | TRBV27 | 15 | CASSPSTGLGIEAFF | TGTGCCAGCAGTCCATCGACAGGGTTGGGGATTGAAGCTTTCTTT
. | TRBJ1-6 | . | TRBV12-3/TRBV12-4 | 15 | CASSLDRAIVAPLHF | TGTGCCAGCAGTTTAGACAGGGCTATTGTTGCACCCCTCCACTTT